Given below is one T cell receptor (beta chain) in context. The data derive from a study of blood T cell repertoires in COVID-19. The assay was immunoSEQ multiplex PCR, and TCRdb's table has in-frame clones only and misses some. The data hold 450,000 to 500,000 clones, with roughly nine tenths observed a single time. The length of the CDR3 is 15 residues. V was clipped by 5 bases and J by 2 bases, with 10 bases between them. CDR1 and CDR2 from the germline V gene are SEHNR and FQNEAQ (reference sequence). J is TRBJ2-6 and V is TRBV7-9; D might be TRBD1 (6 bases). The sequence came from a woman aged 55-75 years who had recovered from COVID-19. Sequenced input: PBMCs or T cells enriched from blood (not recorded which). CDR3 coding DNA: TGTGCCAGCAGCCCAGGGGTCCCTGGGGCCAACGTCCTGACTTTC. The encoded protein is CASSPGVPGANVLTF.